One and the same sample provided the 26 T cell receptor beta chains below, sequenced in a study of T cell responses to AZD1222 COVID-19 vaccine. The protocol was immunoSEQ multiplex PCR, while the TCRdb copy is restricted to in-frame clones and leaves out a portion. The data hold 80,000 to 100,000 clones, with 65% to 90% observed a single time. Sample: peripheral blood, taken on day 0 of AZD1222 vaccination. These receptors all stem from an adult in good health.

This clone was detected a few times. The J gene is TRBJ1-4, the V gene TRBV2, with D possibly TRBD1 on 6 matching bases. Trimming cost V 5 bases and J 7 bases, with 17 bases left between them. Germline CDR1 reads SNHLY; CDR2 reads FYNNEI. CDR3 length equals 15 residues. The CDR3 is CASSPTQGSAEKLFF. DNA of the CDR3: TGTGCCAGCAGTCCAACACAGGGCTCCGCTGAAAAACTGTTTTTT.

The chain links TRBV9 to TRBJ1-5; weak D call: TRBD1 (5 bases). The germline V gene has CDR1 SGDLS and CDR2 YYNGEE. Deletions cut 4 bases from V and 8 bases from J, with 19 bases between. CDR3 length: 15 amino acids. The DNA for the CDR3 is TGTGCCAGCAGCTTGACCGGGACGGCGGAGGAGCCCCAGCATTTT. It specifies CASSLTGTAEEPQHF.

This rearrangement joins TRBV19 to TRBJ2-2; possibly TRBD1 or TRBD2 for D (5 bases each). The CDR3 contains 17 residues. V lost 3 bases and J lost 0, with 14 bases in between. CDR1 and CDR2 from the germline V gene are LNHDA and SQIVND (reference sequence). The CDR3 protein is CASSISRGESNTGELFF. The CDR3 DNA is TGTGCCAGTAGTATCTCGAGGGGCGAATCGAACACCGGGGAGCTGTTTTTT.

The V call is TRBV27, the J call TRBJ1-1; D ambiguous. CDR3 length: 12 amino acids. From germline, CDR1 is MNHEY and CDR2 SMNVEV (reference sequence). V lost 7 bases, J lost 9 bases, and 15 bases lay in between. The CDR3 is CASNSDPAKAFF. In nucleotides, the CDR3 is TGTGCCAGCAACTCCGACCCCGCTAAAGCTTTCTTT.

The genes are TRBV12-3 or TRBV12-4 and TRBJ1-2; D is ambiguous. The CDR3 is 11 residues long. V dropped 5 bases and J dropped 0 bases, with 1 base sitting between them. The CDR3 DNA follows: TGTGCCAGCAGTCCTAACTATGGCTACACCTTC. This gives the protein CASSPNYGYTF.

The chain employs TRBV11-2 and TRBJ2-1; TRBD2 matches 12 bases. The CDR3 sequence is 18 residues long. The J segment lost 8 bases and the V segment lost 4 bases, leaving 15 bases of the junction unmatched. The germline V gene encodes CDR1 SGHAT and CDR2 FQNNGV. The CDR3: CASSSGLSSSGGADEQFF. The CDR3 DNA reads TGTGCCAGCAGCTCCGGGCTTTCTTCTAGCGGGGGGGCTGATGAGCAGTTCTTC.

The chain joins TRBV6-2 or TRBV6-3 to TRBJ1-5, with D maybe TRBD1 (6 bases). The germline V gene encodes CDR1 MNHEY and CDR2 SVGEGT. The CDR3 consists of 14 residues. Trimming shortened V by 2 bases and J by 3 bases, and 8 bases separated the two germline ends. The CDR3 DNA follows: TGTGCCAGCAGTTACGTGGGGGCCAATCAGCCCCAGCATTTT. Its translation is CASSYVGANQPQHF.

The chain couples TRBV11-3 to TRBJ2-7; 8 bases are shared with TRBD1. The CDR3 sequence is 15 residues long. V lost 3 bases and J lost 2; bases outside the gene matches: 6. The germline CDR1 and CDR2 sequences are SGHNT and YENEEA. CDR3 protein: CASSFHSTGAYEQYF. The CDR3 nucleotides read TGTGCCAGCAGCTTCCACTCGACAGGGGCCTACGAGCAGTACTTC.

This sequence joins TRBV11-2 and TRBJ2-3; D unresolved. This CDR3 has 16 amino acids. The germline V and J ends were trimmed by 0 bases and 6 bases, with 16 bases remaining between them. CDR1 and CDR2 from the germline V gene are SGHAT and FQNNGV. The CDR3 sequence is CASSLDPSSPGDTQYF. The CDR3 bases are TGTGCCAGCAGCTTAGATCCCTCAAGCCCCGGGGATACGCAGTATTTT. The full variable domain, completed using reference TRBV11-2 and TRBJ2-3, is EAGVAQSPRYKIIEKRQSVAFWCNPISGHATLYWYQQILGQGPKLLIQFQNNGVVDDSQLPKDRFSAERLKGVDSTLKIQPAKLEDSAVYLCASSLDPSSPGDTQYFGPGTRLTVL.

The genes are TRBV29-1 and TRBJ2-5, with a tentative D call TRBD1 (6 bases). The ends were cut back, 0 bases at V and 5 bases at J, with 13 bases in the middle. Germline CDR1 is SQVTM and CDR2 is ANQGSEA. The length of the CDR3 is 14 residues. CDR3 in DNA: TGCAGCGTTGAAGATGCAGGGGCGTCGGAGACCCAGTACTTC. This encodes CSVEDAGASETQYF.

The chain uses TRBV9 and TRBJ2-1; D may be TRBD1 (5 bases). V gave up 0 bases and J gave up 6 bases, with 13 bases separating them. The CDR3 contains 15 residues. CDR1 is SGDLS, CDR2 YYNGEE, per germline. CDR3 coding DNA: TGTGCCAGCAGCGTAGGACAGAGATCAGTCAATGAGCAGTTCTTC. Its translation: CASSVGQRSVNEQFF. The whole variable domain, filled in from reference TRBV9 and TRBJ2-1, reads DSGVTQTPKHLITATGQRVTLRCSPRSGDLSVYWYQQSLDQGLQFLIQYYNGEERAKGNILERFSAQQFPDLHSELNLSSLELGDSALYFCASSVGQRSVNEQFFGPGTRLTVL.

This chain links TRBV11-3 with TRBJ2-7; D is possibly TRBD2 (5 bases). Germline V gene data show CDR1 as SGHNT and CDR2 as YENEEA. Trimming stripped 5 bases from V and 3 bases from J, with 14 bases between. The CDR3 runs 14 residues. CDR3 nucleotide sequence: TGTGCCAGCAGCACCAGCGGCAGAAACTACGAGCAGTACTTC. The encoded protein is CASSTSGRNYEQYF.

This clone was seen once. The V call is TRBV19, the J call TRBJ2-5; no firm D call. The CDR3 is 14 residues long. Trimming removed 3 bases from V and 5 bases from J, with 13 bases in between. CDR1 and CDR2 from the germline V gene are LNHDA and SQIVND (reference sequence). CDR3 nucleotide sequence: TGTGCCAGTAGTATTCTGGGCGAATTGGAGACCCAGTACTTC. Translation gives CASSILGELETQYF.

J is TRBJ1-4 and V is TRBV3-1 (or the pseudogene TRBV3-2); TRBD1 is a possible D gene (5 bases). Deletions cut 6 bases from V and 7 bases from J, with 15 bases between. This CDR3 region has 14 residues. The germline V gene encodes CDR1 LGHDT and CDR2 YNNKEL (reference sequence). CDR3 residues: CASRPGPQGEKLFF. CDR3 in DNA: TGTGCCAGCAGGCCGGGGCCGCAGGGTGAAAAACTGTTTTTT.

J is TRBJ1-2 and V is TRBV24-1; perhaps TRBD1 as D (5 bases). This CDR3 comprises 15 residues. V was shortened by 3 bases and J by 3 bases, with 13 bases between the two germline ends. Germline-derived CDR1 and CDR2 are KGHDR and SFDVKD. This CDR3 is CATSDRSPGHYGYTF. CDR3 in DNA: TGTGCCACCAGTGATCGTTCGCCAGGGCACTATGGCTACACCTTC.

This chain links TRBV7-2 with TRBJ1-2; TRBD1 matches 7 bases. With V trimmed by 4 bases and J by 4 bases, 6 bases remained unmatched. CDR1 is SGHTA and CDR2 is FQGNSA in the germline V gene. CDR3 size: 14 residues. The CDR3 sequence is CASSSNRGGYGYTF. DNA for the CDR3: TGTGCCAGCAGCTCGAACAGGGGTGGCTATGGCTACACCTTC.

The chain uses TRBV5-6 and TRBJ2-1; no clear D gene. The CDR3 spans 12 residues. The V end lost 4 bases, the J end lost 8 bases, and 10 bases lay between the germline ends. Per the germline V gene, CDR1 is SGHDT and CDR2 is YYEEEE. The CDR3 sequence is CASSSAWDEQFF. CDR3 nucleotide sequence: TGTGCCAGCAGCAGTGCGTGGGATGAGCAGTTCTTC. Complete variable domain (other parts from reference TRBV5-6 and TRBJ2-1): DAGVTQSPTHLIKTRGQQVTLRCSPKSGHDTVSWYQQALGQGPQFIFQYYEEEERQRGNFPDRFSGHQFPNYSSELNVNALLLGDSALYLCASSSAWDEQFFGPGTRLTVL.

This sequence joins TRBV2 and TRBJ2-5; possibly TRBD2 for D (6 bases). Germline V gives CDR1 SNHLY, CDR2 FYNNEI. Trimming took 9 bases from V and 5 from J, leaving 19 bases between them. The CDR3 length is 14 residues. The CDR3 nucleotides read TGTGCCAGGGATGAAAAAGTGACTAGGGAGACCCAGTACTTC. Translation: CARDEKVTRETQYF.

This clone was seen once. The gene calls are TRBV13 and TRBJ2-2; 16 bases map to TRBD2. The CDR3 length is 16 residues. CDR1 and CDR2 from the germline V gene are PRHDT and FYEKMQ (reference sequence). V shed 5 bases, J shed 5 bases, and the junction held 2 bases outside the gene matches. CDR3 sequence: CASSRGLAGGTGELFF. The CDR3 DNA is TGTGCCAGCAGCAGGGGACTAGCGGGAGGGACCGGGGAGCTGTTTTTT.

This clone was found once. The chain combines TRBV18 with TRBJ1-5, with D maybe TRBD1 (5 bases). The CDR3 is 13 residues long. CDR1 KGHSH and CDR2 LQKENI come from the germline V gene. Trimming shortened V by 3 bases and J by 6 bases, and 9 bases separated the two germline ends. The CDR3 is CASSPDKSQPQHF. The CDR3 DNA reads TGTGCCAGCTCACCGGACAAATCTCAGCCCCAGCATTTT.

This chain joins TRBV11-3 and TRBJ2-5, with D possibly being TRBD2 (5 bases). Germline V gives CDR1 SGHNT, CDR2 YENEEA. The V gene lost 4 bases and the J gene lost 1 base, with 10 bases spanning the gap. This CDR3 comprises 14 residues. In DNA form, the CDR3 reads TGTGCCAGCAGCTCGGACTGGGGCCAAGAGACCCAGTACTTC. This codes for CASSSDWGQETQYF.

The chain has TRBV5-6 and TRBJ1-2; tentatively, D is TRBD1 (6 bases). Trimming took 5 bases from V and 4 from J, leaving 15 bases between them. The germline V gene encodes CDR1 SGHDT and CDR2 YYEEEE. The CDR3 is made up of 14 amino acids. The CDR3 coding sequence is TGTGCCAGCAGTGGAAACAGGGCATCCTATGGCTACACCTTC. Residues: CASSGNRASYGYTF.

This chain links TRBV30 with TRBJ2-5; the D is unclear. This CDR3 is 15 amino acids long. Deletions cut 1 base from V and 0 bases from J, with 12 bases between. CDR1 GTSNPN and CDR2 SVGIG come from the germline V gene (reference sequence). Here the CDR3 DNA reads TGTGCCTGGAGTGCTCAAGTCCCGTACCAAGAGACCCAGTACTTC. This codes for CAWSAQVPYQETQYF. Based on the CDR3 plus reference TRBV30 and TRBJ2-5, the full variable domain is SQTIHQWPATLVQPVGSPLSLECTVEGTSNPNLYWYRQAAGRGLQLLFYSVGIGQISSEVPQNLSASRPQDRQFILSSKKLLLSDSGFYLCAWSAQVPYQETQYFGPGTRLLVL.

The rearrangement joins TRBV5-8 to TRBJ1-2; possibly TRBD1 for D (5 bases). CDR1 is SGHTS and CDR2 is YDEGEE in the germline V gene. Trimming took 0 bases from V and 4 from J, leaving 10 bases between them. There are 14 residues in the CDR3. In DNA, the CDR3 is TGTGCCAGCAGCTTGGTAGGGGCCGGCTATGGCTACACCTTC. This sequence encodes CASSLVGAGYGYTF.

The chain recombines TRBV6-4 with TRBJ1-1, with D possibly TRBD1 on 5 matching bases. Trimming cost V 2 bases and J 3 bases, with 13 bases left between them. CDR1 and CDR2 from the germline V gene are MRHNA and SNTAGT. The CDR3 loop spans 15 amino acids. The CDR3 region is CASSDKGPQDTEAFF. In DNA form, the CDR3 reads TGTGCCAGCAGTGACAAGGGGCCCCAGGACACTGAAGCTTTCTTT.

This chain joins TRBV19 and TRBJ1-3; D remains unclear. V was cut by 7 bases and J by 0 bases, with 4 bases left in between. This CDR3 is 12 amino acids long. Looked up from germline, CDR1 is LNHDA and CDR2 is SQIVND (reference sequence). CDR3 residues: CASKSSGNTIYF. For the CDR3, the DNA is TGTGCCAGTAAAAGCTCTGGAAACACCATATATTTT. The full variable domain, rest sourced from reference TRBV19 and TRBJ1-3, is DGGITQSPKYLFRKEGQNVTLSCEQNLNHDAMYWYRQDPGQGLRLIYYSQIVNDFQKGDIAEGYSVSREKKESFPLTVTSAQKNPTAFYLCASKSSGNTIYFGEGSWLTVV.